This TCR beta chain comes out of a study of regulatory T cells in long-lasting Graves disease (TCRdb year 2021). Concerning the study at large: In the newly diagnosed Graves' disease group, patients had been taking antithyroid drugs for less than 3 months. This study used TCR sequencing and RNA sequencing of peripheral blood to compare persistent Graves' disease patients against newly diagnosed Graves' disease patients. A total of 35 or so samples were covered by TCR sequencing, comprising roughly 13 persistent and around 20 newly diagnosed Graves' disease patients. The study was registered as a clinical trial and conducted in China. General study outcomes and caveats: Compared with newly diagnosed patients, persistent Graves' disease patients had lower TCR Shannon entropy and fewer highly expanded clones, which suggests clonal expansion. A larger number of public clonotypes was shared among persistent patients (approximately 2,600) than among newly diagnosed patients (around 880). Only the TCR beta chain was sequenced and analyzed. Preferential use of TRBV28, TRBJ1-2 and TRBJ2-5 was observed in persistent disease, whereas TRBV20-1 and TRBJ2-1 were favored in newly diagnosed disease. The study examined only peripheral blood because the primary lesion, thyroid tissue, could not be accessed. The authors acknowledged the small sample size as a limitation that may reduce accuracy.

Libraries came from multiplex PCR. TCRdb records Illumina HiSeq 4000 as the sequencer. iRepertoire HTBI primers and Arm-PCR amplification of CDR3 regions were used to construct TCR beta libraries. Gel purification was performed on PCR products prior to sequencing. As for the original processing: Gene usage analysis of CDR3 amino acid clonotypes relied on the roughly 64 TRBV and 13 to 15 TRBJ segments identified across samples. Filtered high-quality paired reads were merged into contigs using COPE and FqMerger. Contigs were aligned with BLAST to IMGT TRBV, TRBD and TRBJ reference genes, and CDR3 was defined per IMGT. Highly expanded clones were defined as clonotypes with a frequency above 0.1%. Repertoire diversity was measured by Shannon entropy, and V-J evenness by the Gini coefficient. Public clonotypes were defined as clonotypes shared by more than one individual. The public reads were reanalyzed by TCRdb: fastp trimming at Q25, MiXCR alignment, in-frame beta chains only. Duplicate CDR3 protein sequences are folded into a single record with the most common DNA and genes. V and J calls and clone size were set by TCRdb, not the authors. In all, the sample holds a few hundred thousand distinct CDR3 sequences, and around 17% of those were seen once. 22% of the sample is taken by the ten largest.

This clonotype has a handful of counts. Its antigen is unknown. Within one base of it there is no much larger clone, and no base qualities were kept. This specimen's time point label, per the study, means: newly diagnosed GD, antithyroid drugs for less than 3 months. RNA was extracted from PBMCs in TRIzol for both TCR sequencing and RNA sequencing. The diagnosis of Graves' disease followed American Thyroid Association guidelines. Patients for the study were recruited at an endocrinology department in Xi'an, China. Each patient gave 8.5 to 9.5 milliliters of peripheral blood, collected in an EDTA anticoagulant tube. PBMCs were isolated by Ficoll Paque Plus density gradient separation without further T cell sorting. An Agilent 2100 Bioanalyzer and agarose gel were used to assess RNA quality, and a NanoDrop 2000 was used to measure RNA concentration. The CDR3, from cysteine to phenylalanine, totals 9 residues. Only CDR3 DNA remains: 27 bases, in frame from the first base. V is shortened by 7 bases, J by 5 bases, and the region joining them spans 3 bases. In the germline V gene, CDR1 corresponds to SQVTM and CDR2 to ANQGSEA.

The TCR originated in a female donor with Graves disease. The input for sequencing was peripheral blood mononuclear cells (PBMCs), taken at new diagnosis, from a patient treated with antithyroid drugs. The chain is encoded by TRBV29-1 joined to TRBJ1-5, with no confident D gene call. The nucleotide sequence is given as TGCAGCGCAGATCAGCCCCAGCATTTT. It translates to CSADQPQHF.